This T cell receptor (beta chain) was observed in a study of STAT3 mutations in large granular lymphocyte leukemia. Trimming took 0 bases from V and 6 from J, leaving 9 bases between them. This CDR3 is 13 amino acids long. Per the germline V gene, CDR1 is GTSNPN and CDR2 is SVGIG (reference sequence). Only a few counts were recorded for this clone. Its antigen remains unknown. Assay: immunoSEQ multiplex PCR; the TCRdb copy retains only in-frame clones and omits some. The sample has thousands of clones; 39% are singletons. Study results and limitations: In some patients, a small highly pathogenic clone possibly went undetected. Every T-LGLL patient had at least one immunodominant TCRbeta clonotype. Clonal expansion was inferred from samples taken at other timepoints.

This sequence was found in a man aged 60 to 75 with T-cell large granular lymphocyte leukemia. Some clones in this sample may be carry-over from other donors' samples. The V gene is TRBV30, the J gene TRBJ1-5; no clear D. The source material was peripheral blood mononuclear cells. The CDR3 nucleotides read TGTGCCTGGAGTGTAAACGGATTTCAGCCCCAGCATTTT. Its protein is CAWSVNGFQPQHF.